This TCR beta chain was retrieved from a study of T-cell memory formation after mild COVID-19. Study as a whole: Each donor largely had its own TCR clusters.

Findings and limits, study-wide: Within pre-infection memory, some responding clones were found, suggesting cross-reactive memory joined. Those CD4+ clones that contracted were mainly in CM and EM (CD8+ ones in EMRA).

Sample barcodes and UMIs were carried by the TCR alpha and TCR beta cDNA libraries that 5'RACE generated with constant-segment primers. TCRdb re-derived calls from the 5' RACE reads in MiXCR, one entry per CDR3 protein. In the table there are roughly 300,000 distinct CDR3 sequences, approximately 8.4% of which are singletons. In germline, CDR1 is DFQATT, CDR2 SNEGSKA (reference sequence). The ends were cut back, 2 bases at V and 2 bases at J, with 16 bases in the middle. The CDR3 contains 16 residues. This clonotype was seen a handful of times. Its specificity is unknown. Source material: PBMCs or a T cell subset sorted from them (not recorded which). The TCR sequence derives from a man aged 18 to 29 who had mild COVID-19 (a few samples of this study predate the infection). Cell type and time point are not known. The V gene is TRBV20-1, the J gene TRBJ2-1; D ambiguous. The CDR3 nucleotides are TGCAGTGCTAGAAACAGCGAGCGTCCCCCCTACAATGAGCAGTTCTTC. This sequence encodes CSARNSERPPYNEQFF.